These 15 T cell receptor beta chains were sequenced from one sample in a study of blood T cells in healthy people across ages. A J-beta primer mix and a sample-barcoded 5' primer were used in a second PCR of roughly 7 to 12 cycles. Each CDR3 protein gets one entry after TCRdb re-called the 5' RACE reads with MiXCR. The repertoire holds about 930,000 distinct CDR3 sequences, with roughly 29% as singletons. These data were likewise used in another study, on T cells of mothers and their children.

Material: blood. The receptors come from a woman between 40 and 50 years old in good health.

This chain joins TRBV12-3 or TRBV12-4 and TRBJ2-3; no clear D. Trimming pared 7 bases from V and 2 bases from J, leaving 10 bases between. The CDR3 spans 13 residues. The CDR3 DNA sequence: TGTGCCAGCACCTCACGGACCACAGATACGCAGTATTTT. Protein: CASTSRTTDTQYF.

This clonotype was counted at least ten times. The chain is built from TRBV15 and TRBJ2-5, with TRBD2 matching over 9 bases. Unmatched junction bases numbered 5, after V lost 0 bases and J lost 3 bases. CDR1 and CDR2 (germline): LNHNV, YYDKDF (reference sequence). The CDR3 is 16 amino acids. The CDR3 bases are TGTGCCACCAGCAGAGAGCGGGGGGGCGGGGAAGAGACCCAGTACTTC. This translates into CATSRERGGGEETQYF.

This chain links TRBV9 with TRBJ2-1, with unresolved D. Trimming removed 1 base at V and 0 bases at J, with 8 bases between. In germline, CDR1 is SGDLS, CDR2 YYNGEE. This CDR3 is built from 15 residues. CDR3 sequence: CASSVTSDSYNEQFF. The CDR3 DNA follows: TGTGCCAGCAGCGTAACATCCGACTCCTACAATGAGCAGTTCTTC.

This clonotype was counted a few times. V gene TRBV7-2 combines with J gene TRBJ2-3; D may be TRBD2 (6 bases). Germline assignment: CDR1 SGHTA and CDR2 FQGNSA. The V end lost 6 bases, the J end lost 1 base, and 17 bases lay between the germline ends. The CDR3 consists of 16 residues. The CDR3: CASSYSSAPGTDTQYF. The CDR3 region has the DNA TGTGCCAGCAGTTACTCTAGCGCCCCGGGCACAGATACGCAGTATTTT. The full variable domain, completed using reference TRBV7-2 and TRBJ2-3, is GAGVSQSPSNKVTEKGKDVELRCDPISGHTALYWYRQSLGQGLEFLIYFQGNSAPDKSGLPSDRFSAERTGGSVSTLTIQRTQQEDSAVYLCASSYSSAPGTDTQYFGPGTRLTVL.

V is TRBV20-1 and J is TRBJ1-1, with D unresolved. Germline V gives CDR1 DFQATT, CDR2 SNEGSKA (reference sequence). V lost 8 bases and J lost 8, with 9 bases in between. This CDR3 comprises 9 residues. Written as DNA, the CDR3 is TGCAGTACCGAGGGAGAAGCTTTCTTT. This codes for CSTEGEAFF.

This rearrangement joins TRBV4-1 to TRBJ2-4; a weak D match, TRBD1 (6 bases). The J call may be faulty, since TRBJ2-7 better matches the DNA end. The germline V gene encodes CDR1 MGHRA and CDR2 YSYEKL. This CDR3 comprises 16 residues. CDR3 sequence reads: CASSQEIPGTPYEQYF. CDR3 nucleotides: TGCGCCAGCAGCCAAGAAATTCCCGGGACACCTTACGAGCAGTACTTC.

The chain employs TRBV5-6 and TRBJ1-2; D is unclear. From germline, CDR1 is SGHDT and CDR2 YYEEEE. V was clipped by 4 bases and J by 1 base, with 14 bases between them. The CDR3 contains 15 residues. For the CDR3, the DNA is TGTGCCAGCAGCCACTTGAATCAACGTAACTATGGCTACACCTTC. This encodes CASSHLNQRNYGYTF. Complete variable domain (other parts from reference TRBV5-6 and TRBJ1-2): DAGVTQSPTHLIKTRGQQVTLRCSPKSGHDTVSWYQQALGQGPQFIFQYYEEEERQRGNFPDRFSGHQFPNYSSELNVNALLLGDSALYLCASSHLNQRNYGYTFGSGTRLTVV.

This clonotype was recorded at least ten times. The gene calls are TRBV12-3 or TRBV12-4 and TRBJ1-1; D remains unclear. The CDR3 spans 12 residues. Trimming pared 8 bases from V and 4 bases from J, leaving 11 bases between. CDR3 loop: CASCRSPTEAFF. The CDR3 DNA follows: TGTGCCAGCTGTAGATCCCCCACTGAAGCTTTCTTT.

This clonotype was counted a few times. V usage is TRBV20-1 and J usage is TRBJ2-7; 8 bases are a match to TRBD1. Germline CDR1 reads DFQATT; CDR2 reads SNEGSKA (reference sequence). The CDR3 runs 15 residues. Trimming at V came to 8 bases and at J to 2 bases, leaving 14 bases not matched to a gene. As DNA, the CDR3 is TGCAGTTCGCGACCCGGGGCAGGGGGCCCCTACGAGCAGTACTTC. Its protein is CSSRPGAGGPYEQYF.

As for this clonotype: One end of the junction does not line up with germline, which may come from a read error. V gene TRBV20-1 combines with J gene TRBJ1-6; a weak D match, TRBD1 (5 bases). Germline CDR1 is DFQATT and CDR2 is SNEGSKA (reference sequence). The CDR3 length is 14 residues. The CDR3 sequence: CSASRQSSNSPPHF. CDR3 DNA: TGCAGTGCTAGTCGACAGAGTAGTAATTCACCCCCCCACTTT.

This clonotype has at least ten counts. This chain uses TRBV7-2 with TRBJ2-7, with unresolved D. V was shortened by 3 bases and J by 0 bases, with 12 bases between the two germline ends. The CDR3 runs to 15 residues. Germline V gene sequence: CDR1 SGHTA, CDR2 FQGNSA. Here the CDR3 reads CASSFSYLSSYEQYF. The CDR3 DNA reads TGTGCCAGCAGCTTCTCTTATCTAAGCTCCTACGAGCAGTACTTC.

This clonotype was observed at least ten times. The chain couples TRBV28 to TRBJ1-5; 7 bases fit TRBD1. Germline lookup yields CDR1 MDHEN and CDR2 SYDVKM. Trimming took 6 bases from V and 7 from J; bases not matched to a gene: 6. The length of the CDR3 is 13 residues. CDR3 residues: CASRKTGRQPQHF. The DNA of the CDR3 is TGTGCCAGCAGGAAGACAGGGCGGCAGCCCCAGCATTTT. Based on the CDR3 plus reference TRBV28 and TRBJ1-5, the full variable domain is DVKVTQSSRYLVKRTGEKVFLECVQDMDHENMFWYRQDPGLGLRLIYFSYDVKMKEKGDIPEGYSVSREKKERFSLILESASTNQTSMYLCASRKTGRQPQHFGDGTRLSIL.

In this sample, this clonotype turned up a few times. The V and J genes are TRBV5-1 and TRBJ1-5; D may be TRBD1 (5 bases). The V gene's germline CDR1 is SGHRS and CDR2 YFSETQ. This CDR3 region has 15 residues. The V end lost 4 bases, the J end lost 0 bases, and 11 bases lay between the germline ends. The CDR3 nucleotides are TGCGCCAGCAGCCATGGGGGTGATAGCAATCAGCCCCAGCATTTT. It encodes CASSHGGDSNQPQHF.

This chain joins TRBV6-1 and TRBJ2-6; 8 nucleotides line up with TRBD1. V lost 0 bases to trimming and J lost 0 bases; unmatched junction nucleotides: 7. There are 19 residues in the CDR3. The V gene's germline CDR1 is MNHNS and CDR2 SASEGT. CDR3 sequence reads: CASSEANGQGGSGANVLTF. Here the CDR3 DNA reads TGTGCCAGCAGTGAAGCTAACGGACAGGGCGGCTCTGGGGCCAACGTCCTGACTTTC.

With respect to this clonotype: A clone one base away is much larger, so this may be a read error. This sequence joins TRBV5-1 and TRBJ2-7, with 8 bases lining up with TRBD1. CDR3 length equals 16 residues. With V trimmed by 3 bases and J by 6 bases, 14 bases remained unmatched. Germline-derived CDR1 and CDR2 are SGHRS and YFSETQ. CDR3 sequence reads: CASSSRTRQGNREQYF. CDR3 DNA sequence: TGCGCCAGCAGCTCAAGAACGAGACAGGGGAACCGCGAGCAGTACTTC.